This entry lists 12 T cell receptor beta chains sequenced from one sample in a study of CD8 T cells in Susac syndrome. Random hexamers were used to reverse transcribe an amount of roughly 0.5 to 1 ug RNA. One entry per CDR3 protein results from TCRdb running MiXCR on the immunoSEQ multiplex PCR reads. The sample holds a few hundred thousand distinct CDR3 sequences, about 82% seen once. Sequencing was performed on CD8+ T cells from PBMCs. The receptors derive from a human donor with multiple sclerosis.

The V and J genes are TRBV4-3 and TRBJ2-2; TRBD2 matches at 8 bases. J gave up 3 bases and V 1 base, and 10 bases lay outside the gene matches. Germline loops: CDR1 LGHNA, CDR2 YSLEER. CDR3 length: 18 residues. The CDR3 is CASSQAPPGTRYTGELFF. CDR3 nucleotides: TGCGCCAGCAGCCAAGCCCCTCCTGGGACTAGATACACCGGGGAGCTGTTTTTT.

This chain joins TRBV6-1 and TRBJ1-1; no clear D gene. The CDR3 loop spans 13 amino acids. Trimming took 5 bases from V and 4 from J, leaving 11 bases between them. Germline values: CDR1 MNHNS, CDR2 SASEGT. CDR3 protein: CASSSARGTEAFF. CDR3 in DNA: TGTGCCAGCAGTTCCGCACGGGGCACTGAAGCTTTCTTT.

The V call is TRBV7-8, the J call TRBJ1-1; TRBD1 agrees at 9 bases. Germline CDR1 and CDR2: SGHVS and FQNEAQ. The CDR3 has 15 residues. The trim removed 4 bases at V and 0 bases at J, leaving 3 bases unmatched. The CDR3 sequence is CASSYGQGLNTEAFF. CDR3 DNA: TGTGCCAGCAGCTACGGACAGGGGTTGAACACTGAAGCTTTCTTT.

This rearrangement joins TRBV11-2 to TRBJ2-7, with TRBD2 matching over 11 bases. After removal of 5 bases from V and 3 bases from J, the junction contained 12 bases not matched to a gene. Germline V lookup: CDR1 SGHAT, CDR2 FQNNGV. The CDR3 totals 17 residues. Written as DNA, the CDR3 is TGTGCCAGCAGCACCGGGACTAGCGGTAGCGGATTCTACGAGCAGTACTTC. This translates into CASSTGTSGSGFYEQYF.

The rearrangement uses TRBV23-1 and TRBJ1-5; 7 bases match TRBD1. TRBV23-1 is an ORF for which the function is uncertain. CDR3 size: 16 residues. Germline trimming cut 4 bases from V and 5 bases from J; bases unmatched to any gene: 11. The CDR3 protein is CASSRRDRARHQPQHF. The CDR3 DNA is TGCGCCAGCAGTCGCCGTGACAGGGCCCGCCATCAGCCCCAGCATTTT.

This chain joins TRBV24-1 and TRBJ2-3, with TRBD1 identical over 9 bases. The CDR3 totals 17 residues. In germline, CDR1 is KGHDR, CDR2 SFDVKD. The junction had 14 bases not matched to a gene; V was cut back by 7 bases and J by 4 bases. In DNA form, the CDR3 reads TGTGCCACCAGGACCGGACAGGGGCGCGTGGACGCAGATACGCAGTATTTT. This codes for CATRTGQGRVDADTQYF.

The chain combines TRBV11-2 with TRBJ2-2; possible D gene TRBD2, 5 bases. The CDR3 covers 14 residues. Germline values: CDR1 SGHAT, CDR2 FQNNGV. V was cut by 3 bases and J by 4 bases, with 9 bases left in between. In DNA form, the CDR3 reads TGTGCCAGCAGCTTTCTAGCTCGCACCGGGGAGCTGTTTTTT. Encoded protein: CASSFLARTGELFF.

The CDR3 DNA reads TGTGCCAGCAGCAACTTGGTCTCAGATACGCAGTATTTT. Translating it yields CASSNLVSDTQYF. This chain connects TRBV13 to TRBJ2-3; D unresolved. Trimming left V 5 bases short and J 4 bases short, with 10 bases between. This CDR3 spans 13 amino acids. Per germline, CDR1 PRHDT and CDR2 FYEKMQ (reference sequence).

J is TRBJ2-1 and V is TRBV6-4; tentatively, D is TRBD2 (5 bases). V was cut by 4 bases and J by 0 bases, with 19 bases left in between. CDR1 is MRHNA, CDR2 SNTAGT, per germline. CDR3 size: 18 residues. CDR3 sequence reads: CASSVAPLAGSSYNEQFF. CDR3 in DNA: TGTGCCAGCAGTGTCGCCCCCCTAGCCGGAAGCTCCTACAATGAGCAGTTCTTC.

This chain links TRBV19 with TRBJ2-7; D unresolved. Trimming shortened V by 10 bases and J by 3 bases, and 16 bases separated the two germline ends. This CDR3 comprises 13 residues. Per germline, CDR1 LNHDA and CDR2 SQIVND (reference sequence). CDR3 coding DNA: TGTGCCATATCCTTTCGCGTTGGCTACGAGCAGTACTTC. Protein sequence: CAISFRVGYEQYF.

The chain employs TRBV25-1 and TRBJ2-7, with 11 bases identical to TRBD2. The J segment lost 3 bases and the V segment lost 6 bases, leaving 7 bases of the junction unmatched. The CDR3 runs 15 residues. Germline values: CDR1 MGHDK, CDR2 SYGVNS. The chain's CDR3 is CASSFSGRANYEQYF. The CDR3 nucleotides are TGTGCCAGCAGCTTTAGCGGGAGGGCCAACTACGAGCAGTACTTC.

V is TRBV20-1 and J is TRBJ2-1; 10 bases match TRBD2. This CDR3 has 15 amino acids. CDR1 is DFQATT and CDR2 is SNEGSKA in the germline V gene (reference sequence). The trim removed 3 bases at V and 4 bases at J, leaving 6 bases unmatched. CDR3 sequence: CSASYGTSDYNEQFF. CDR3 bases: TGCAGTGCTAGCTACGGGACTAGCGATTACAATGAGCAGTTCTTC.